Following are 13 T cell receptor beta chains from one sample sequenced in a study of OX40 agonist ivuxolimab in advanced cancers. Data came from immunoSEQ multiplex PCR; TCRdb stores just in-frame clones and leaves some out. Of under 65,000 clones in the sample, more than 80% were seen once. The input for sequencing was CD4+ or CD8+ T cells sorted from blood, taken in a trial of the OX40 agonist ivuxolimab. Receptor source: an adult with an advanced solid tumor such as melanoma, head and neck, liver or kidney cancer.

This chain joins TRBV7-9 and TRBJ1-1; D perhaps matches TRBD1 (6 bases). The V gene's germline CDR1 is SEHNR and CDR2 FQNEAQ (reference sequence). Trimming left V 7 bases short and J 6 bases short, with 15 bases between. The CDR3 covers 13 residues. The DNA of the CDR3 is TGTGCCAGCACTCAGATTACAGGGTCTGAAGCTTTCTTT. It specifies CASTQITGSEAFF.

V and J are TRBV10-3 and TRBJ2-3; D is perhaps TRBD1 (6 bases). The germline V gene encodes CDR1 ENHRY and CDR2 SYGVKD. V was shortened by 10 bases and J by 0 bases, with 14 bases between the two germline ends. The CDR3 covers 14 residues. CDR3 coding DNA: TGTGCCACGCGTACAGGGATCAGCACAGATACGCAGTATTTT. It translates to CATRTGISTDTQYF.

The J gene is TRBJ2-3, the V gene TRBV7-2; D remains ambiguous. The CDR3 runs 13 residues. Germline V gene lookup returns CDR1 SGHTA and CDR2 FQGNSA. Deletions cut 4 bases from V and 4 bases from J, with 9 bases between. Written as DNA, the CDR3 is TGTGCCAGCAGCTCTGCCCAGTCAGATACGCAGTATTTT. Its protein product is CASSSAQSDTQYF.

The rearrangement joins TRBV7-2 to TRBJ1-5; D is unclear. Germline CDR1 and CDR2: SGHTA and FQGNSA. This CDR3 spans 15 amino acids. V was pared by 3 bases and J by 1 base, with 10 bases between. CDR3 DNA sequence: TGTGCCAGCAGCTTTGGCCAGACAAGCAATCAGCCCCAGCATTTT. Translated: CASSFGQTSNQPQHF.

The table lists this clone with a few counts. In DNA, the CDR3 is TGTGCCAGCAGGCCGGGACTAGCGAGGTATGAGCAGTTCTTC. It yields the protein CASRPGLARYEQFF. The chain links TRBV6-6 to TRBJ2-1, with 10 bases that match TRBD2. The V gene's germline CDR1 is MNHNY and CDR2 SVGAGI (reference sequence). The CDR3 has 14 amino acids. V shed 6 bases, J shed 8 bases, and the junction held 7 bases outside the gene matches.

The V and J genes are TRBV19 and TRBJ2-3; no reliable D call. The CDR3 runs to 12 residues. Germline CDR1 is LNHDA and CDR2 is SQIVND (reference sequence). Trimming stripped 4 bases from V and 2 bases from J, with 4 bases between. The CDR3 nucleotides read TGTGCCAGTAGTAGAGACACAGATACGCAGTATTTT. Translated, it gives CASSRDTDTQYF.

The V call is TRBV30, the J call TRBJ2-7; the D is unclear. Germline V lookup: CDR1 GTSNPN, CDR2 SVGIG (reference sequence). This CDR3 is 13 amino acids long. V shed 2 bases and J shed 0 bases, with 8 bases lying between them. CDR3 region: CAWSQLISYEQYF. The CDR3 DNA sequence: TGTGCCTGGAGTCAGCTGATCTCCTACGAGCAGTACTTC.

This clone has more than one count but fewer than ten. The rearrangement links TRBV28 to TRBJ1-1; D remains ambiguous. The CDR3 spans 15 residues. V was clipped by 0 bases and J by 2 bases, with 10 bases between them. The germline gives CDR1 MDHEN, CDR2 SYDVKM. CDR3 sequence: CASSLWLTLNTEAFF. The CDR3 DNA is TGTGCCAGCAGTTTATGGCTGACCCTCAACACTGAAGCTTTCTTT.

V usage is TRBV7-2 and J usage is TRBJ2-6; D ambiguous. The V end lost 5 bases, the J end lost 0 bases, and 8 bases lay between the germline ends. Germline CDR1 reads SGHTA; CDR2 reads FQGNSA. This CDR3 has 15 residues. The CDR3: CASSPRGSGANVLTF. For the CDR3, the DNA is TGTGCCAGCAGCCCCCGCGGCTCTGGGGCCAACGTCCTGACTTTC. Full variable domain (remainder filled in from reference TRBV7-2 and TRBJ2-6): GAGVSQSPSNKVTEKGKDVELRCDPISGHTALYWYRQSLGQGLEFLIYFQGNSAPDKSGLPSDRFSAERTGGSVSTLTIQRTQQEDSAVYLCASSPRGSGANVLTFGAGSRLTVL.

A few counts support this clone. The chain combines TRBV18 with TRBJ2-7, with 8 nucleotides matching TRBD1. The V segment lost 0 bases and the J segment 3 bases; nucleotides outside the gene matches: 4. This CDR3 spans 15 amino acids. The V gene's germline CDR1 is KGHSH and CDR2 LQKENI. The CDR3 DNA reads as TGTGCCAGCTCACCACCGGACAGGGTTGGCTACGAGCAGTACTTC. Residues: CASSPPDRVGYEQYF.

The CDR3 loop is CASSFGENEQFF. The CDR3 DNA is TGTGCCAGCAGCTTTGGGGAAAATGAGCAGTTCTTC. V and J are TRBV11-2 and TRBJ2-1; the D is unclear. Trimming took off 3 bases at V and 7 bases at J, with 7 bases between the two ends. Germline V gene sequence: CDR1 SGHAT, CDR2 FQNNGV. This CDR3 is 12 amino acids long.

The V gene is TRBV7-9, the J gene TRBJ2-1, with 11 bases fitting TRBD2. The CDR3 loop spans 18 amino acids. Looked up from germline, CDR1 is SEHNR and CDR2 is FQNEAQ (reference sequence). Losses at the gene ends were 2 bases for V and 8 bases for J; bases not matched to a gene: 14. CDR3 sequence reads: CASSLKFRLAGKADEQFF. CDR3 nucleotide sequence: TGTGCCAGCAGCTTAAAATTTAGACTAGCGGGGAAGGCGGATGAGCAGTTCTTC.

The V call is TRBV28, the J call TRBJ1-2; D not certain. The CDR3 has 14 residues. V was trimmed by 8 bases and J by 1 base, leaving 14 bases between them. CDR1 and CDR2 (germline): MDHEN, SYDVKM. The CDR3 sequence: CASRTGSLNYGYTF. The CDR3 coding sequence is TGTGCCAGCCGGACGGGCAGCCTTAACTATGGCTACACCTTC.